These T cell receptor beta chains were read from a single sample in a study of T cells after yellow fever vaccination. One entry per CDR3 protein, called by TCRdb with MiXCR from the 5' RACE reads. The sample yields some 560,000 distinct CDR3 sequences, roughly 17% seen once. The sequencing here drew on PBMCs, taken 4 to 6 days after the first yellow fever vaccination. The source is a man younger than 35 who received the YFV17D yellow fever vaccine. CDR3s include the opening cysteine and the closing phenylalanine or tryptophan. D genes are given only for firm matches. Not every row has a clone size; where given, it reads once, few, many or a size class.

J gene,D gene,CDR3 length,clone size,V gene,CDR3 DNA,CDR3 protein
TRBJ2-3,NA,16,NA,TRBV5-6,TGTGCCAGCAGCTCCGGGGTACGAGAGAACACAGATACGCAGTATTTT,CASSSGVRENTDTQYF
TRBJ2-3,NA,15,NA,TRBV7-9,TGTGCCAGCAGCCTCCGGATTCCTAGCACAGATACGCAGTATTTT,CASSLRIPSTDTQYF
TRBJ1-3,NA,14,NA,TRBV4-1,TGCGCCAGCAGCCAAGTACGGAATGGAAACACCATATATTTT,CASSQVRNGNTIYF
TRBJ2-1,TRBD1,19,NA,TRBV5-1,TGCGCCAGCAGCCCCGGACAGGCCCAATCCCCTTTCTCCTACAATGAGCAGTTCTTC,CASSPGQAQSPFSYNEQFF
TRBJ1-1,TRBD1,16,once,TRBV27,TGTGCCAGCAGTCCAACAGGGGGACCCATGAACACTGAAGCTTTCTTT,CASSPTGGPMNTEAFF
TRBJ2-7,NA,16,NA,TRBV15,TGTGCCACCAGCAGCTTATGGCCGGGGCCACTTTACGAGCAGTACTTC,CATSSLWPGPLYEQYF
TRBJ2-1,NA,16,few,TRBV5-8,TGTGCCAGCAGCGACCCGACGGGGGCAACCTACAATGAGCAGTTCTTC,CASSDPTGATYNEQFF
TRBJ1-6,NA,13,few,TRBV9,TGTGCCAGCAGCCTGGGATTGGAGTCACCCCTCCACTTT,CASSLGLESPLHF
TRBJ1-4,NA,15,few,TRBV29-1,TGCAGCGTTGAAGCCTACGGGGGTTTTGAAGAAAAACTGTTTTTT,CSVEAYGGFEEKLFF
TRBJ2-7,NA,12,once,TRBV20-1,TGCAGTGCTAGTAAACTTTCCTACGAGCAGTACTTC,CSASKLSYEQYF
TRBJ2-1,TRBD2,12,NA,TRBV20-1,TGCAGTGGGGGACTAGCGGGGGGAATCGAGTTCTTC,CSGGLAGGIEFF
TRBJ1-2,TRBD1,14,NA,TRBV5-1,TGCGCCAGCAGCCCGGGGGACAGGGGAGGTGGCTACACCTTC,CASSPGDRGGGYTF
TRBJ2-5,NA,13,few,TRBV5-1,TGCGCCAGCAGCTTCAGTTCACAAGAGACCCAGTACTTC,CASSFSSQETQYF
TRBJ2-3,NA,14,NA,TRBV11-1,TGTGCCAGCAGCTCCAGCGCTAGCACAGATACGCAGTATTTT,CASSSSASTDTQYF
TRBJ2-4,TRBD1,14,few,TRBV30,TGTGCCTGGAGCGAACGGGACAGGGCGCACATTCAGTACTTC,CAWSERDRAHIQYF
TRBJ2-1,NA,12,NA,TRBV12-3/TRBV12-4,TGTGCCACCGGGGCAGAAAACAATGAGCAGTTCTTC,CATGAENNEQFF
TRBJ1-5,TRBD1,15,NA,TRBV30,TGTGCCTGGAGTGTAGGGACAGGGTCAAATCAGCCCCAGCATTTT,CAWSVGTGSNQPQHF
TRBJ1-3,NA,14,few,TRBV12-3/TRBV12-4,TGTGCCAGCAGTTTTAAGTTCTCTGGAAACACCATATATTTT,CASSFKFSGNTIYF
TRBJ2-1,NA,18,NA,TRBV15,TGTGCCACCAGCAGTGCTGAAAGACGGAAGGAACGATACAATGAGCAGTTCTTC,CATSSAERRKERYNEQFF
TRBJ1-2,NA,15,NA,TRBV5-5,TGTGCCAGCAGCTTGGACGGGACCCGGAATTATGGCTACACCTTC,CASSLDGTRNYGYTF
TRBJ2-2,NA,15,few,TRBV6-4,TGTGCCAGCAGTGCTTATCACGCGAACACCGGGGAGCTGTTTTTT,CASSAYHANTGELFF
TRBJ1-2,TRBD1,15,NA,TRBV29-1,TGCAGCGTTGATGAACGACCCGGGACAGACGATGGCTACACCTTC,CSVDERPGTDDGYTF
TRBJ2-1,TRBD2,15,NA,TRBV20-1,TGCAGTGCTCCGGGACTAGCGGGGGGACTCAATGAGCAGTTCTTC,CSAPGLAGGLNEQFF
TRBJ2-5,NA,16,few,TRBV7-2,TGTGCCAGCAGCTTATCGGACTACTCATACCAAGAGACCCAGTACTTC,CASSLSDYSYQETQYF
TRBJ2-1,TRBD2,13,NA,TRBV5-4,TGTGCCAGCATGGGGAGGGCCTACAATGAGCAGTTCTTC,CASMGRAYNEQFF
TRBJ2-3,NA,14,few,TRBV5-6,TGTGCCAGTACCTCCGGAAGGGGCGCAGATACGCAGTATTTT,CASTSGRGADTQYF
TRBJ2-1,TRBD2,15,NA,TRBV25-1,TGTGCCAGCAGAACACTAGCGGGGGGGTACAATGAGCAGTTCTTC,CASRTLAGGYNEQFF
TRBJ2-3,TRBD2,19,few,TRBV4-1,TGCGCCAGCAGCCGACTGCCGGGACTAGCGGGGGCCCCCAGGGATACGCAGTATTTT,CASSRLPGLAGAPRDTQYF
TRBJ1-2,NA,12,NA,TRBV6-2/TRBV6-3,TGTGCCAGCACGGTGTCCGGGGACGGCTACACCTTC,CASTVSGDGYTF